These 21 T cell receptor beta chains were sequenced from one sample in a study of read filtering for tumor transcriptome and immune sequencing. From roughly 390 ng of RNA, a library with molecular barcoded alpha/delta and beta/gamma adaptors was made. In TCRdb, the reads were re-called with MiXCR into one record per CDR3 protein. The sample includes around 26,000 distinct CDR3 sequences, 14% seen only once; the top ten take approximately 40%. The sequencing input was a population of CD138-negative cells sorted from bone marrow. The receptor set was obtained from a donor aged 40 or older with multiple myeloma.

This clonotype was counted ten times or more. A much larger clone lies a single base off, so this may be a read error. The genes are TRBV7-2 and TRBJ2-1; D is possibly TRBD2 (5 bases). The length of the CDR3 is 13 residues. Germline V lookup: CDR1 SGHTA, CDR2 FQGNSA. V was clipped by 6 bases and J by 6 bases, with 12 bases between them. The CDR3 coding sequence is TGTGCCAGCAGGGCCCTAGCTTCCAATGAGCAGTTCTTC. This sequence encodes CASRALASNEQFF.

In its sample, this clonotype was seen many times. This chain joins TRBV30 and TRBJ2-7; a possible D gene is TRBD2 (7 bases). V lost 5 bases, J lost 1 base, and 15 bases lay in between. Germline values: CDR1 GTSNPN, CDR2 SVGIG (reference sequence). The CDR3 has 14 residues. The CDR3 DNA sequence: TGTGCCTGGGCAAGGACTAGGGGGTCCTACGAGCAGTACTTC. Translating it yields CAWARTRGSYEQYF.

This chain links TRBV20-1 with TRBJ2-5; 9 positions agree with TRBD2. Germline values: CDR1 DFQATT, CDR2 SNEGSKA (reference sequence). The trim removed 1 base at V and 5 bases at J, leaving 14 bases unmatched. This CDR3 has 17 residues. For the CDR3, the DNA is TGCAGTGCTAGAGGCCCCAGAGGCGGGAGGGCCGGTGAGACCCAGTACTTC. Translation gives CSARGPRGGRAGETQYF.

The sample holds many counts of this clonotype. The V call is TRBV7-8, the J call TRBJ2-3; D call uncertain. Per germline, CDR1 SGHVS and CDR2 FQNEAQ. Deletions cut 4 bases from V and 4 bases from J, with 9 bases between. The CDR3 loop spans 13 amino acids. CDR3 bases: TGTGCCAGCAGCTGGTCCCTCGCAGATACGCAGTATTTT. This gives the protein CASSWSLADTQYF. The full variable domain, its missing parts supplied by reference TRBV7-8 and TRBJ2-3, is GAGVSQSPRYKVAKRGQDVALRCDPISGHVSLFWYQQALGQGPEFLTYFQNEAQLDKSGLPSDRFFAERPEGSVSTLKIQRTQQEDSAVYLCASSWSLADTQYFGPGTRLTVL.

This clonotype was counted ten times or more. The chain recombines TRBV29-1 with TRBJ2-1; D is ambiguous. This CDR3 comprises 11 residues. CDR1 and CDR2 from the germline V gene are SQVTM and ANQGSEA. The V and J ends lost 8 bases and 2 bases respectively, with 7 bases between them. The DNA for the CDR3 is TGCAGCTCCAATACCTACAATGAGCAGTTCTTC. Translation gives CSSNTYNEQFF.

This clonotype has more than one count but fewer than ten. The chain has TRBV10-3 and TRBJ2-1; 7 bases are shared with TRBD1. CDR1 is ENHRY and CDR2 is SYGVKD in the germline V gene. V shed 9 bases and J 2 bases; nucleotides not matched to a gene: 10. This CDR3 has 15 residues. The CDR3 reads CAISPDRDAYNEQFF. CDR3 bases: TGTGCCATAAGCCCAGACAGGGATGCCTACAATGAGCAGTTCTTC.

The V gene is TRBV5-1, the J gene TRBJ2-6; D is perhaps TRBD1 (6 bases). The CDR3 is made up of 19 amino acids. CDR1 and CDR2 (germline): SGHRS, YFSETQ. The V and J ends lost 3 bases and 1 base respectively, with 20 bases between them. The DNA for the CDR3 is TGCGCCAGCAGCTCCCCACAGGGACAAGTTCAATCTGGGGCCAACGTCCTGACTTTC. Residues: CASSSPQGQVQSGANVLTF.

In this sample, this clonotype turned up many times. The chain uses TRBV6-5 and TRBJ2-7; D call uncertain. The V gene's germline CDR1 is MNHEY and CDR2 SVGAGI. The CDR3 contains 14 residues. Trimming shortened V by 7 bases and J by 0 bases, and 13 bases separated the two germline ends. CDR3 nucleotide sequence: TGTGCCAGCACCCCCCAAGGGAACTCCTACGAGCAGTACTTC. Its protein is CASTPQGNSYEQYF.

The chain couples TRBV5-6 to TRBJ2-7; a weak D match, TRBD2 (5 bases). This CDR3 has 15 residues. V was clipped by 4 bases and J by 6 bases, with 20 bases between them. Germline V gives CDR1 SGHDT, CDR2 YYEEEE. This chain's CDR3 is CASSPATTLLSEQYF. The CDR3 DNA reads TGTGCCAGCAGCCCGGCGACTACCCTTCTATCCGAGCAGTACTTC.

This clonotype was recorded at least ten times. The J gene is TRBJ2-7, the V gene TRBV5-1, with 10 bases matching TRBD1. V shed 2 bases and J 5 bases; nucleotides not matched to a gene: 4. The CDR3 covers 14 residues. Germline V gene lookup returns CDR1 SGHRS and CDR2 YFSETQ. CDR3 amino acids: CASSLRTGGDEQYF. The CDR3 coding sequence is TGCGCCAGCAGCTTACGGACAGGGGGAGACGAGCAGTACTTC.

This clonotype appeared many times. The rearrangement links TRBV10-3 to TRBJ1-5, with 9 bases that match TRBD1. CDR3 length: 15 residues. The J segment lost 7 bases and the V segment lost 3 bases, leaving 7 bases of the junction unmatched. CDR1 and CDR2 from the germline V gene are ENHRY and SYGVKD. This chain's CDR3 is CAISDKGQGNQPQHF. In DNA, the CDR3 is TGTGCCATCAGTGATAAGGGACAGGGAAACCAGCCCCAGCATTTT.

This clonotype has only a few counts. The CDR3 sequence is CASSPSGRVTYEQYF. DNA of the CDR3: TGTGCCAGCAGTCCTAGCGGGAGGGTTACCTACGAGCAGTACTTC. The V and J genes are TRBV28 and TRBJ2-7; 12 bases match TRBD2. After removal of 5 bases from V and 2 bases from J, the junction contained 4 bases not matched to a gene. This CDR3 is 15 amino acids long. Germline CDR1 is MDHEN and CDR2 is SYDVKM.

The table lists this clonotype with a count of one. This could be a read error, since a much larger clone is one nucleotide away. This chain links TRBV25-1 with TRBJ2-2, with 7 bases identical to TRBD1. V trimming: 11 bases; J trimming: 4 bases; junction bases outside the gene matches: 19. There are 17 residues in the CDR3. The germline gives CDR1 MGHDK, CDR2 SYGVNS. The CDR3 nucleotides are TGTGCCTCCCCCGGACCGTACAGGGGTTTACCCACCGGGGAGCTGTTTTTT. Translation gives CASPGPYRGLPTGELFF. The whole variable domain, filled in from reference TRBV25-1 and TRBJ2-2, reads EADIYQTPRYLVIGTGKKITLECSQTMGHDKMYWYQQDPGMELHLIHYSYGVNSTEKGDLSSESTVSRIRTEHFPLTLESARPSHTSQYLCASPGPYRGLPTGELFFGEGSRLTVL.

This clonotype was seen a handful of times. It may be a read error: a sequence one base away is much more abundant. V usage is TRBV7-9 and J usage is TRBJ2-1, with TRBD2 matching 9 bases. This CDR3 has 14 amino acids. CDR1 is SEHNR and CDR2 is FQNEAQ in the germline V gene (reference sequence). The CDR3 sequence is CASSFGTSINGQFF. The CDR3 DNA reads TGTGCCAGCAGCTTTGGGACTAGCATCAATGGGCAGTTCTTC.

This clonotype was counted between two and nine times. The CDR3 protein is CASSSGAANSPLHF. The CDR3 DNA reads TGTGCCAGCAGCAGTGGGGCAGCGAATTCACCCCTCCACTTT. The genes are TRBV7-9 and TRBJ1-6, with D tentatively TRBD1 (5 bases). Deletions cut 5 bases from V and 7 bases from J, with 12 bases between. The CDR3 spans 14 residues. CDR1 is SEHNR, CDR2 FQNEAQ, per germline (reference sequence). The full variable domain, in which reference TRBV7-9 and TRBJ1-6 provide the parts outside the CDR3, is DTGVSQNPRHKITKRGQNVTFRCDPISEHNRLYWYRQTLGQGPEFLTYFQNEAQLEKSRLLSDRFSAERPKGSFSTLEIQRTEQGDSAMYLCASSSGAANSPLHFGNGTRLTVT.

This clonotype was seen many times. The chain employs TRBV11-2 and TRBJ2-7, with D hard to call. Deletions cut 4 bases from V and 2 bases from J, with 9 bases between. This CDR3 is 13 amino acids long. Germline V gene lookup returns CDR1 SGHAT and CDR2 FQNNGV. In nucleotides, the CDR3 is TGTGCCAGCAGCTCGAACGCTCCCTACGAGCAGTACTTC. Translated: CASSSNAPYEQYF.

The V call is TRBV7-2, the J call TRBJ2-2, with TRBD2 identical over 8 bases. Trimming at V came to 2 bases and at J to 7 bases, leaving 12 bases not matched to a gene. The germline gives CDR1 SGHTA, CDR2 FQGNSA. The CDR3 has 17 residues. The CDR3 spells CASSLTGVAGGLGELFF. CDR3 coding DNA: TGTGCCAGCAGCTTAACCGGTGTTGCGGGAGGACTCGGGGAGCTGTTTTTT.

This clonotype was seen a few times. A much larger clone differs by one base, so this may be a read error. CDR3 nucleotides: TGTGCCAGCAGTTTACTCGGCGGGAGGGAGCTCTTC. It is translated as CASSLLGGRELF. The genes are TRBV28 and TRBJ2-1, with 9 bases that match TRBD2. Germline V gene data show CDR1 as MDHEN and CDR2 as SYDVKM. This CDR3 region has 12 residues.

This clonotype was counted many times. The rearrangement links TRBV24-1 to TRBJ2-2; D is uncertain. This CDR3 has 15 residues. Germline V lookup: CDR1 KGHDR, CDR2 SFDVKD. Trimming shortened V by 1 base and J by 7 bases, and 12 bases separated the two germline ends. The CDR3 nucleotides are TGTGCCACCAGTGATTTTGACCCCTTCGGCGGGGAGCTGTTTTTT. Its protein is CATSDFDPFGGELFF.

This clonotype was found many times. The chain links TRBV18 to TRBJ1-2; the match to TRBD1 covers 10 bases. The CDR3 consists of 15 residues. The V gene end was trimmed by 5 bases and the J gene end by 0 bases; junction bases not matched to a gene: 3. The germline V gene has CDR1 KGHSH and CDR2 LQKENI. CDR3: CASSSGTGANYGYTF. DNA of the CDR3: TGTGCCAGCTCATCCGGGACAGGGGCTAACTATGGCTACACCTTC.

This clonotype was detected ten times or more. This chain links TRBV5-1 with TRBJ1-1; TRBD1 is a possible D gene (6 bases). The V gene lost 4 bases and the J gene lost 2 bases, with 12 bases spanning the gap. Per germline, CDR1 SGHRS and CDR2 YFSETQ. CDR3 size: 14 residues. DNA of the CDR3: TGCGCCAGCAGCCGGACAGACGGTAACACTGAAGCTTTCTTT. Its protein is CASSRTDGNTEAFF.